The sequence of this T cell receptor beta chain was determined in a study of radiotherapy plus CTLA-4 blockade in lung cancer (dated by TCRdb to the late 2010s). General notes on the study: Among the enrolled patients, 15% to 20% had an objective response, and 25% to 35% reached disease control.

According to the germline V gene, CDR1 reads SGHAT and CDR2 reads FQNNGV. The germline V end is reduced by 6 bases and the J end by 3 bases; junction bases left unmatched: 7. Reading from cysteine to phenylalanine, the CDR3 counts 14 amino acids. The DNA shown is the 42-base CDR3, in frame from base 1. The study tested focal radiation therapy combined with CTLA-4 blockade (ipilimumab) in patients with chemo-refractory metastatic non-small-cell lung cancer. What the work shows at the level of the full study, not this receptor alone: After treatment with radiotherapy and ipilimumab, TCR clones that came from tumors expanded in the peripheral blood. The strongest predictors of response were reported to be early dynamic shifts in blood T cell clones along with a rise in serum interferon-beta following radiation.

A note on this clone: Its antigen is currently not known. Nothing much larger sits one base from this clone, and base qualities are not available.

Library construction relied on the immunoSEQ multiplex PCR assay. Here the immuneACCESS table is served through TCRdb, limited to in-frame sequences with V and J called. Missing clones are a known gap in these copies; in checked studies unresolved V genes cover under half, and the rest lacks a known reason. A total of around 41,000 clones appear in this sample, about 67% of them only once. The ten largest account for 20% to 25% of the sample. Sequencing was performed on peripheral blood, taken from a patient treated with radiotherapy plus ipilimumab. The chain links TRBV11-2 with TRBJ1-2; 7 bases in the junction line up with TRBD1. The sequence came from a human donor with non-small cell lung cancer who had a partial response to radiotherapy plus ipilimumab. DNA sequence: TGTGCCAGCAGTCATCACAGGGGTTACTATGGCTACACCTTC. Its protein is CASSHHRGYYGYTF.